Below, 5 T cell receptor beta chains from the same sample are listed, as sequenced in a study of beta chain features in type 1 diabetes. Study results and limitations: Among patients with Type 1 diabetes, TCRB CDR3s were moderately but significantly shorter in every one of the four CD4+ subsets.

Antigen specificity for these receptors is unknown. The study reverse transcribed the entire isolated RNA, so it sequenced expressed TCRB transcripts. This table comes from immunoSEQ multiplex PCR, and its TCRdb copy is limited to in-frame clones, with some not included. The sample records some 350,000 clones, roughly 13% being singletons. The sequencing input was naive CD4+ T cells from blood. The source of these receptors is a woman under 30 with type 1 diabetes.

This clone has just a few counts. The chain is built from TRBV6-5 and TRBJ2-7; D ambiguous. The germline gives CDR1 MNHEY, CDR2 SVGAGI. The CDR3 extends over 13 amino acids. V lost 5 bases, J lost 4 bases, and 12 bases lay in between. CDR3 in amino acids: CASSEAERYEQYV. CDR3 DNA: TGTGCCAGCAGTGAAGCAGAGCGTTACGAGCAGTACGTC.

This chain joins TRBV7-2 and TRBJ2-5; D is uncertain. The CDR3 length is 12 residues. The germline gives CDR1 SGHTA, CDR2 FQGNSA. With 1 base removed from V and 12 bases from J, the gap between germline ends came to 12 bases. CDR3 sequence: CASSLGRAPKYF. The CDR3 DNA sequence: TGTGCCAGCAGCTTAGGGAGAGCACCCAAGTACTTC.

The sample holds a few counts of this clone. The chain links TRBV30 to TRBJ2-1, with TRBD2 as a possible D gene (5 bases). Germline V gene sequence: CDR1 GTSNPN, CDR2 SVGIG (reference sequence). The CDR3 contains 13 residues. The V gene lost 1 base and the J gene lost 6 bases, with 10 bases spanning the gap. CDR3 in DNA: TGTGCCTGGAGTGCGGGATTTTTCAATGAGCAGTTCTTC. Its protein is CAWSAGFFNEQFF.

V is TRBV5-1 and J is TRBJ2-1; a weak D match, TRBD2 (5 bases). Trimming took 9 bases from V and 4 from J, leaving 20 bases between them. Germline V lookup: CDR1 SGHRS, CDR2 YFSETQ. The CDR3 covers 15 residues. The CDR3 nucleotides are TGCGCCACCGCTGAGTTGAGCGGACTTTACAATGAGCAGTTCTTC. Translated: CATAELSGLYNEQFF.

This clone came up a few times. This chain joins TRBV28 and TRBJ2-1; 8 bases line up with TRBD2. V gave up 6 bases and J gave up 1 base; unmatched junction bases: 5. CDR1 and CDR2 from the germline V gene are MDHEN and SYDVKM. This CDR3 spans 15 amino acids. The chain's CDR3 is CASSTTSASYNEQFF. The CDR3 DNA reads TGTGCCAGCAGCACGACTAGCGCATCCTACAATGAGCAGTTCTTC.